What follows are 11 T cell receptor beta chains derived from one specimen sequenced in a study of vaccination effects on CD4 cells after COVID-19 (dated by TCRdb to the early 2020s). In the ViraFEST assay, PBMC were stimulated with viral peptide pools, and antigen-specific CD4+ T cell clonotypes were then identified by expansion using TCR sequencing. After about 9 days of culture, CD4+ T cells were isolated with the EasySep CD4+ T cell isolation kit. Each participant got two doses of an mRNA SARS-CoV-2 vaccine, either BNT162b2 or mRNA-1273. Their specific antigens are unknown. The library relied on the immunoSEQ multiplex PCR assay. As stored in TCRdb, this immuneACCESS dataset retains in-frame rearrangements with V and J assigned. A fraction of the clones does not appear; measured against another copy, unresolved V genes explain less than half of the discrepancy, and the remainder lacks a known reason. Across this sample there are about 66,000 clones, with about 80% seen only once. The top ten constitute 0.95% of the sample.

The sample in question was CD4+ T cells from PBMCs cultured with HCoV-OC43 spike peptides, obtained after COVID-19 vaccination. What this sample's cell subset or site label stands for: HCoV-OC43 spike overlapping peptide pool stimulation. These receptors all stem from a human donor who received a COVID-19 vaccine.

The J gene is TRBJ1-2, the V gene TRBV30; D is uncertain. This CDR3 region has 17 residues. V lost 0 bases, J lost 0 bases, and 17 bases lay in between. Looked up from germline, CDR1 is GTSNPN and CDR2 is SVGIG (reference sequence). The CDR3 coding sequence is TGTGCCTGGAGTGTTGAACGAAGTCCTTACACTAACTATGGCTACACCTTC. As protein: CAWSVERSPYTNYGYTF. Combining the CDR3 with reference TRBV30 and TRBJ1-2 gives the whole variable domain SQTIHQWPATLVQPVGSPLSLECTVEGTSNPNLYWYRQAAGRGLQLLFYSVGIGQISSEVPQNLSASRPQDRQFILSSKKLLLSDSGFYLCAWSVERSPYTNYGYTFGSGTRLTVV.

This clone was observed once. This sequence joins TRBV30 and TRBJ2-5, with D unclear. Germline V lookup: CDR1 GTSNPN, CDR2 SVGIG (reference sequence). The CDR3 runs 15 residues. The V and J ends lost 5 bases and 5 bases respectively, with 21 bases between them. This CDR3 reads CAWAPFLTRSETQYF. The CDR3 DNA reads as TGTGCCTGGGCCCCCTTCCTGACTCGATCTGAGACCCAGTACTTC.

The chain carries TRBV19 and TRBJ1-1; D gene unclear. Germline V gives CDR1 LNHDA, CDR2 SQIVND (reference sequence). V was clipped by 5 bases and J by 1 base, with 23 bases between them. There are 18 residues in the CDR3. CDR3: CASSPFLGRRVGNTEAFF. CDR3 sequence (DNA): TGTGCCAGTAGTCCATTCCTCGGGCGTCGCGTAGGGAACACTGAAGCTTTCTTT. Full variable domain (missing parts from reference TRBV19 and TRBJ1-1): DGGITQSPKYLFRKEGQNVTLSCEQNLNHDAMYWYRQDPGQGLRLIYYSQIVNDFQKGDIAEGYSVSREKKESFPLTVTSAQKNPTAFYLCASSPFLGRRVGNTEAFFGQGTRLTVV.

The chain couples TRBV7-2 to TRBJ2-4, with TRBD1 as a possible D gene (5 bases). This CDR3 is 16 amino acids long. From germline, CDR1 is SGHTA and CDR2 FQGNSA. V shed 5 bases and J shed 0 bases, with 14 bases lying between them. The CDR3 here is CASSTRQILAKNIQYF. The CDR3 DNA reads as TGTGCCAGCAGCACCCGACAGATCCTAGCCAAAAACATTCAGTACTTC.

The chain recombines TRBV5-1 with TRBJ2-3; no clear D. CDR1 is SGHRS, CDR2 YFSETQ, per germline. The CDR3 sequence is 12 residues long. The V gene lost 0 bases and the J gene lost 3 bases, with 2 bases spanning the gap. CDR3 sequence: CASSLETDTQYF. In nucleotides, the CDR3 is TGCGCCAGCAGCTTGGAGACAGATACGCAGTATTTT.

Regarding this clone: Other DNA sequences in this specimen translate into the identical CDR3. V is TRBV7-2 and J is TRBJ1-2; the match to TRBD1 covers 9 bases. Trimming removed 3 bases from V and 4 bases from J; junction bases left unmatched: 0. From germline, CDR1 is SGHTA and CDR2 FQGNSA. The CDR3 totals 13 residues. CDR3: CASSLGQGYGYTF. The CDR3 DNA reads as TGTGCCAGCAGCTTGGGACAGGGCTATGGCTACACCTTC.

The rearrangement links TRBV6-2 or TRBV6-3 to TRBJ2-3; unclear D gene. In germline, CDR1 is MNHEY, CDR2 SVGEGT. V lost 6 bases to trimming and J lost 6 bases, with 16 bases between them. The CDR3 spans 14 residues. CDR3 DNA: TGTGCCAGCAGCCACCGAATGGGTTGGGATACGCAGTATTTT. It yields the protein CASSHRMGWDTQYF.

CDR3 nucleotides: TGTGCCTGGAGAGGGACCGCTGAAGCTTTCTTT. Its protein product is CAWRGTAEAFF. The chain has TRBV30 and TRBJ1-1; the D gene is possibly TRBD1 (5 bases). CDR1 and CDR2 from the germline V gene are GTSNPN and SVGIG (reference sequence). V lost 3 bases and J lost 6, with 8 bases in between. The CDR3 loop spans 11 amino acids.

The V call is TRBV4-2, the J call TRBJ2-2; possibly TRBD1 for D (6 bases). The V end was cut by 4 bases, the J end by 2 bases, with 11 bases between. The CDR3 runs 15 residues. Germline-derived CDR1 and CDR2 are LGHNA and YNFKEQ. CDR3 region: CASSLRTENTGELFF. The DNA of the CDR3 is TGTGCCAGCAGCCTACGGACAGAAAACACCGGGGAGCTGTTTTTT.

The chain links TRBV9 to TRBJ2-6, with 7 bases identical to TRBD1. After removal of 3 bases from V and 0 bases from J, the junction contained 18 bases not matched to a gene. Germline V lookup: CDR1 SGDLS, CDR2 YYNGEE. The CDR3 sequence is 21 residues long. The CDR3 DNA reads as TGTGCCAGCAGCGATCCGGGACAGAAGTCTTACTTGTACTCTGGGGCCAACGTCCTGACTTTC. Its protein is CASSDPGQKSYLYSGANVLTF.

The table lists this clone with a count of one. The chain has TRBV18 and TRBJ2-7; D is possibly TRBD1 (6 bases). This CDR3 is 13 amino acids long. CDR1 and CDR2 from the germline V gene are KGHSH and LQKENI. The V and J ends lost 0 bases and 5 bases respectively, with 8 bases between them. The CDR3 DNA sequence: TGTGCCAGCTCACCACCGGGACACCACGAGCAGTACGTC. Amino acid sequence: CASSPPGHHEQYV.